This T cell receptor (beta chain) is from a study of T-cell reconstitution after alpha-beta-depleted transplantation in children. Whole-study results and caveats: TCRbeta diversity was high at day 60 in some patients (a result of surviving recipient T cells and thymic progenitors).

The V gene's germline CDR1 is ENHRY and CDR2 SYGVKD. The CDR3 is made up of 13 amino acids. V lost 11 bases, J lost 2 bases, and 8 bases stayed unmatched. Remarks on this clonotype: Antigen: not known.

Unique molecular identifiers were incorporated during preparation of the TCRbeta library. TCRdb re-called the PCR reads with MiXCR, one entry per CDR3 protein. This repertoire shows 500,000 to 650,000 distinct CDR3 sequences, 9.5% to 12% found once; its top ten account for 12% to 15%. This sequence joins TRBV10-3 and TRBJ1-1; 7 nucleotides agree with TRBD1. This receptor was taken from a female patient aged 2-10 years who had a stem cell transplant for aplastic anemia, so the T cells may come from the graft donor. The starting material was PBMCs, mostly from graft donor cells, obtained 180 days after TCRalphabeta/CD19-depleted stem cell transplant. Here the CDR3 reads CAASDRENTEAFF. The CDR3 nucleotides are TGTGCCGCTTCAGACAGGGAAAACACTGAAGCTTTCTTT.